This entry describes one T cell receptor (beta chain). This sample is part of a study of shared T cell receptors in the human thymus. Assay used: immunoSEQ multiplex PCR; TCRdb lists only in-frame clones, some missing. The sample yields roughly 410,000 clones, roughly 94% seen once. The J segment lost 4 bases and the V segment lost 6 bases, leaving 8 bases of the junction unmatched. The CDR3 has 16 amino acids. CDR1 MNHEY and CDR2 SMNVEV come from the germline V gene (reference sequence). Sequencing was done on a sample of thymocytes. The receptor was derived from a human donor. The chain recombines TRBV27 with TRBJ2-1; 11 nucleotides line up with TRBD2. CDR3 sequence: CASRQDVAGGYNEQFF. DNA for the CDR3: TGTGCCAGCAGACAAGATGTAGCGGGAGGGTACAATGAGCAGTTCTTC.